These 22 T cell receptor beta chains were all obtained from the same sample, sequenced in a study of spatial heterogeneity in lung cancer. Each CDR3 protein is one row after TCRdb ran MiXCR on the 5' RACE reads. The sample lists more than 65,000 distinct CDR3 sequences; 7% to 9% were seen once. Regarding time point: sample taken at primary tumor resection. The material sequenced was PBMCs, taken at surgery. The receptors derive from a male donor with early-stage non-small cell lung cancer.

There are many counts of this clonotype. The V gene is TRBV29-1, the J gene TRBJ1-3; D is uncertain. The CDR3 contains 12 residues. V shed 7 bases and J shed 4 bases, with 11 bases lying between them. CDR1 is SQVTM and CDR2 is ANQGSEA in the germline V gene. CDR3 sequence: CSAWTQGNTIYF. The CDR3 DNA is TGCAGCGCCTGGACCCAGGGAAACACCATATATTTT.

This clonotype was recorded a few times. The chain employs TRBV2 and TRBJ2-1; no clear D gene. Germline CDR1 is SNHLY and CDR2 is FYNNEI. V was clipped by 9 bases and J by 2 bases, with 11 bases between them. The CDR3 is 13 amino acids. For the CDR3, the DNA is TGTGCCAGTGCTACTACCACCTACAATGAGCAGTTCTTC. This gives the protein CASATTTYNEQFF.

The chain employs TRBV7-3 and TRBJ1-1; D remains unclear. Germline lookup yields CDR1 SGHTA and CDR2 FQGTGA. Trimming removed 5 bases at V and 1 base at J, with 11 bases between. The CDR3 covers 14 residues. As DNA, the CDR3 is TGTGCCAGCAGCAAGCACGCCTCGAACACTGAAGCTTTCTTT. It codes for CASSKHASNTEAFF.

This clonotype appeared once. The V gene is TRBV6-1, the J gene TRBJ1-2, with 9 bases fitting TRBD1. The germline gives CDR1 MNHNS, CDR2 SASEGT. V lost 5 bases and J lost 4; bases outside the gene matches: 8. The CDR3 totals 15 residues. The CDR3 loop reads CASSNALTGGYGYTF. DNA for the CDR3: TGTGCCAGCAGTAATGCCTTGACAGGGGGCTATGGCTACACCTTC.

V is TRBV5-1 and J is TRBJ2-1; either TRBD1 or TRBD2 may supply D (6 bases each). CDR1 SGHRS and CDR2 YFSETQ come from the germline V gene. The germline V and J ends were trimmed by 1 base and 6 bases, with 11 bases remaining between them. The CDR3 sequence is 14 residues long. The CDR3: CASSLTGTANEQFF. DNA for the CDR3: TGCGCCAGCAGCTTGACAGGGACTGCCAATGAGCAGTTCTTC. Based on the CDR3 plus reference TRBV5-1 and TRBJ2-1, the full variable domain is KAGVTQTPRYLIKTRGQQVTLSCSPISGHRSVSWYQQTPGQGLQFLFEYFSETQRNKGNFPGRFSGRQFSNSRSEMNVSTLELGDSALYLCASSLTGTANEQFFGPGTRLTVL.

This clonotype was counted at least ten times. The V call is TRBV2, the J call TRBJ1-1; D is possibly TRBD1 (6 bases). V was trimmed by 2 bases and J by 6 bases, leaving 13 bases between them. Germline V lookup: CDR1 SNHLY, CDR2 FYNNEI. The CDR3 sequence is 14 residues long. The CDR3 nucleotides read TGTGCCAGCAGTGAACAACAGGGAGTATCTGAAGCTTTCTTT. Translation gives CASSEQQGVSEAFF.

The gene calls are TRBV4-1 and TRBJ1-1, with D perhaps matching TRBD1 (5 bases). Germline V CDR1 and CDR2: MGHRA, YSYEKL. The CDR3 covers 19 residues. The V gene lost 3 bases and the J gene lost 1 base, with 24 bases spanning the gap. CDR3 residues: CASSHTSRGVGGSNTEAFF. In nucleotides, the CDR3 is TGCGCCAGCAGCCACACGTCCCGAGGGGTGGGAGGGTCGAACACTGAAGCTTTCTTT.

This clonotype was detected only a few times. This chain's CDR3 is CASSPGTGETQYF. CDR3 coding DNA: TGTGCCAGCAGCCCCGGGACCGGGGAGACCCAGTACTTC. This chain uses TRBV7-3 with TRBJ2-5, with D perhaps TRBD1 or TRBD2 (5 bases each). There are 13 residues in the CDR3. V lost 5 bases and J lost 5, with 12 bases in between. Per germline, CDR1 SGHTA and CDR2 FQGTGA. Together with reference TRBV7-3 and TRBJ2-5, the CDR3 gives the full variable domain: GAGVSQTPSNKVTEKGKYVELRCDPISGHTALYWYRQSLGQGPEFLIYFQGTGAADDSGLPNDRFFAVRPEGSVSTLKIQRTERGDSAVYLCASSPGTGETQYFGPGTRLLVL.

This clonotype was seen ten or more times. The V call is TRBV20-1, the J call TRBJ1-1; no clear D. The CDR3 consists of 13 residues. Trimming removed 6 bases from V and 5 bases from J, with 16 bases in between. Germline lookup yields CDR1 DFQATT and CDR2 SNEGSKA (reference sequence). CDR3 residues: CSALPPGRTEAFF. CDR3 nucleotide sequence: TGCAGTGCCCTGCCCCCCGGGCGGACTGAAGCTTTCTTT.

This clonotype was seen ten or more times. The chain recombines TRBV29-1 with TRBJ1-3; D perhaps matches TRBD1 (5 bases). The germline V gene has CDR1 SQVTM and CDR2 ANQGSEA. The germline V and J ends were trimmed by 5 bases and 7 bases, with 9 bases remaining between them. This CDR3 is 11 amino acids long. CDR3 amino acids: CSVNSGNTIYF. CDR3 DNA: TGCAGCGTTAACTCAGGGAACACCATATATTTT.

CDR3 sequence reads: CASSYTRETQYF. The DNA of the CDR3 is TGTGCCAGCAGCTACACCCGGGAGACCCAGTACTTC. The J gene is TRBJ2-5, the V gene TRBV12-3 or TRBV12-4, with D uncertain. V lost 6 bases, J lost 5 bases, and 10 bases lay in between. This CDR3 is 12 amino acids long.

The chain combines TRBV5-1 with TRBJ1-6; tentative D call: TRBD1 (6 bases). Trimming removed 0 bases from V and 9 bases from J, with 19 bases in between. In germline, CDR1 is SGHRS, CDR2 YFSETQ. The CDR3 sequence is 17 residues long. In DNA, the CDR3 is TGCGCCAGCAGCTTGGAGGGCAGGGGAGGACAGAGTTCACCCCTCCACTTT. It codes for CASSLEGRGGQSSPLHF.

This clonotype has at least ten counts. In nucleotides, the CDR3 is TGTGCCAGCTCACCCTTTGTTGACAGTGAAGAGACCCAGTACTTC. Its translation: CASSPFVDSEETQYF. The chain combines TRBV18 with TRBJ2-5, with D tentatively TRBD1 (5 bases). This CDR3 comprises 15 residues. Deletions cut 3 bases from V and 3 bases from J, with 14 bases between. Germline CDR1 and CDR2: KGHSH and LQKENI.

This clonotype was observed many times. The CDR3 region has the DNA TGTGCCAGCAGCTTAGAGAGTAGGCAGGATAACTATGGCTACACCTTC. This codes for CASSLESRQDNYGYTF. The chain employs TRBV7-9 and TRBJ1-2; no reliable D call. Trimming shortened V by 1 base and J by 1 base, and 13 bases separated the two germline ends. Germline CDR1 SEHNR, CDR2 FQNEAQ (reference sequence). This CDR3 comprises 16 residues. The full variable domain, in which reference TRBV7-9 and TRBJ1-2 provide the parts outside the CDR3, is DTGVSQNPRHKITKRGQNVTFRCDPISEHNRLYWYRQTLGQGPEFLTYFQNEAQLEKSRLLSDRFSAERPKGSFSTLEIQRTEQGDSAMYLCASSLESRQDNYGYTFGSGTRLTVV.

Regarding this clonotype: A much larger clone is a single base away; this may be a read error. The rearrangement joins TRBV28 to TRBJ1-2; TRBD1 is a possible D gene (5 bases). Trimming removed 1 base from V and 8 bases from J, with 17 bases in between. Germline V lookup: CDR1 MDHEN, CDR2 SYDVKM. The CDR3 runs 15 residues. The CDR3, as DNA: TGTGCCAGCAGTTTATCTGTTCCGGGGCATTTGGGCTACACCTTC. Residues: CASSLSVPGHLGYTF.

This clonotype has a count of ten or more. V usage is TRBV30 and J usage is TRBJ2-3, with D possibly matching TRBD2 (5 bases). The germline gives CDR1 GTSNPN, CDR2 SVGIG (reference sequence). CDR3 length: 15 amino acids. Trimming stripped 0 bases from V and 0 bases from J, with 10 bases between. The CDR3 coding sequence is TGTGCCTGGAGTGTACTAGGCAGCAGCACAGATACGCAGTATTTT. This translates into CAWSVLGSSTDTQYF.

Remarks on this clonotype: Because the CDR3 is missing its conserved closing phenylalanine or tryptophan, this is likely a read error. The chain employs TRBV5-1 and TRBJ1-2; D may be TRBD1 (5 bases). CDR3 length equals 15 residues. The germline V and J ends were trimmed by 4 bases and 4 bases, with 17 bases remaining between them. Germline CDR1 is SGHRS and CDR2 is YFSETQ. The CDR3 sequence is CASSPRTGASYGYTI. The CDR3 coding sequence is TGCGCCAGCAGCCCACGAACAGGAGCCAGCTATGGCTACACCATC.

Only a few counts were recorded for this clonotype. J is TRBJ2-5 and V is TRBV2; D possibly corresponds to TRBD2 (6 bases). The CDR3 runs to 18 residues. Deletions cut 4 bases from V and 5 bases from J, with 26 bases between. The V gene's germline CDR1 is SNHLY and CDR2 FYNNEI. CDR3 region: CASSVTSGTFSEGETQYF. CDR3 DNA: TGTGCCAGCAGTGTAACCAGCGGCACCTTCTCGGAGGGGGAGACCCAGTACTTC.

The sample holds a few counts of this clonotype. This chain uses TRBV5-1 with TRBJ2-1, with D possibly matching TRBD2 (6 bases). The CDR3 totals 16 residues. Trimming cost V 4 bases and J 5 bases, with 19 bases left between them. Per germline, CDR1 SGHRS and CDR2 YFSETQ. CDR3 sequence: CASSEASGSLNNEQFF. CDR3 sequence (DNA): TGCGCCAGCAGCGAGGCTTCCGGGAGTTTGAACAATGAGCAGTTCTTC.

In its sample, this clonotype was seen many times. The chain uses TRBV25-1 and TRBJ1-1; the D is unclear. Deletions cut 6 bases from V and 5 bases from J, with 16 bases between. CDR1 and CDR2 from the germline V gene are MGHDK and SYGVNS. The CDR3 length is 14 residues. CDR3 residues: CASSWTASETEAFF. The CDR3 DNA reads as TGTGCCAGCAGCTGGACGGCCTCTGAGACTGAAGCTTTCTTT.

This clonotype has just a few counts. CDR3 sequence: CSAVGTGGTNEKLFF. The CDR3 region has the DNA TGCAGCGCTGTTGGGACAGGGGGGACTAATGAAAAACTGTTTTTT. The chain is built from TRBV29-1 and TRBJ1-4; 11 nucleotides line up with TRBD1. Germline values: CDR1 SQVTM, CDR2 ANQGSEA. The trim removed 7 bases at V and 2 bases at J, leaving 6 bases unmatched. The CDR3 is 15 residues long.

This chain joins TRBV5-6 and TRBJ1-4, with D possibly matching TRBD1 (5 bases). CDR1 is SGHDT and CDR2 is YYEEEE in the germline V gene. V gave up 4 bases and J gave up 6 bases, with 13 bases separating them. The CDR3 loop spans 14 amino acids. The chain's CDR3 is CASSPQGRDEKLFF. Written as DNA, the CDR3 is TGTGCCAGCAGCCCCCAGGGTAGGGATGAAAAACTGTTTTTT.